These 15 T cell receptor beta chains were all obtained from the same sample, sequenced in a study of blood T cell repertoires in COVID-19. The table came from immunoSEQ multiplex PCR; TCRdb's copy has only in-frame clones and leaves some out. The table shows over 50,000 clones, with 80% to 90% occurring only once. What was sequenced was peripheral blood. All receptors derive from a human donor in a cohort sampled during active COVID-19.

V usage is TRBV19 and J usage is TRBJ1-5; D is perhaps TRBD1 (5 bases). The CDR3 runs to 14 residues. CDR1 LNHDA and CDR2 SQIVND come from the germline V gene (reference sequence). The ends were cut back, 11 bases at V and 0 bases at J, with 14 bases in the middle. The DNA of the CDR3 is TGTGCCGTCAAAGGGGCCAATAGCAATCAGCCCCAGCATTTT. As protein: CAVKGANSNQPQHF.

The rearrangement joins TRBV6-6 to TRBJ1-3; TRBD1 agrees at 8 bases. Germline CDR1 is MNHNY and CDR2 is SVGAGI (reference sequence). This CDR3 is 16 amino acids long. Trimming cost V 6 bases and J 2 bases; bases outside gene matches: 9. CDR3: CASRGTGRGAGNTIYF. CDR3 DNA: TGTGCCAGCAGGGGGACAGGCCGGGGTGCTGGAAACACCATATATTTT.

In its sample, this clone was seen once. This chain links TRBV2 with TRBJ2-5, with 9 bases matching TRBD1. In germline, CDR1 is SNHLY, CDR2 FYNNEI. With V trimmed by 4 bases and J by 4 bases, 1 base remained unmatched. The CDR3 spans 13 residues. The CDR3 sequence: CASSGDRVETQYF. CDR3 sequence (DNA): TGTGCCAGCAGTGGGGACAGGGTAGAGACCCAGTACTTC.

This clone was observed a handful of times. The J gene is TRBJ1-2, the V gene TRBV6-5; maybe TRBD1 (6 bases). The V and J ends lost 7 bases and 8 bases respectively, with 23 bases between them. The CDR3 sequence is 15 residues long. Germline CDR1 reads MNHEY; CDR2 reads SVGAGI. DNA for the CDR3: TGTGCCAGCACCAATCCAGGGGTGGTCTCGGGAGGCTACACCTTC. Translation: CASTNPGVVSGGYTF.

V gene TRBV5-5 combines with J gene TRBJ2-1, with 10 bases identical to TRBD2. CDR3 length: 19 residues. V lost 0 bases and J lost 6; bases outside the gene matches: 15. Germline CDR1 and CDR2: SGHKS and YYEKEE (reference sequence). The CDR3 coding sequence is TGTGCCAGCAGCTTGGGGGGCGGTAAACTAGCGGGACACAGCAATGAGCAGTTCTTC. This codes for CASSLGGGKLAGHSNEQFF.

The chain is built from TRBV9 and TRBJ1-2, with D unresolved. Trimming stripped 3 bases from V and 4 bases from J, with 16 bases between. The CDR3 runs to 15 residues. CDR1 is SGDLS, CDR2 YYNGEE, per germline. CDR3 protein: CASSGGGSGPYGYTF. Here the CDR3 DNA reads TGTGCCAGCAGCGGCGGAGGATCTGGACCCTATGGCTACACCTTC. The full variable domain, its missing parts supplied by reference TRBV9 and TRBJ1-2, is DSGVTQTPKHLITATGQRVTLRCSPRSGDLSVYWYQQSLDQGLQFLIQYYNGEERAKGNILERFSAQQFPDLHSELNLSSLELGDSALYFCASSGGGSGPYGYTFGSGTRLTVV.

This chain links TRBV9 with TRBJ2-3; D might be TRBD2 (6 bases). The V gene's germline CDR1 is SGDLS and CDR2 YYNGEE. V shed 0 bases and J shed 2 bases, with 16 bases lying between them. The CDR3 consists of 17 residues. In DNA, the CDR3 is TGTGCCAGCAGCGTAGGGGCGGGAAGCCCTTCCACAGATACGCAGTATTTT. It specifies CASSVGAGSPSTDTQYF.

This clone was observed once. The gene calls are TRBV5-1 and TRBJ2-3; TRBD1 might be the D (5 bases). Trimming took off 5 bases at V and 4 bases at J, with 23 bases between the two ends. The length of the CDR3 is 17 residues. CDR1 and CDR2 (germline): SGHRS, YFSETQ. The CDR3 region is CASRKGQIGISADTQYF. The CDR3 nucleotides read TGCGCCAGCAGAAAGGGGCAGATAGGGATAAGCGCAGATACGCAGTATTTT.

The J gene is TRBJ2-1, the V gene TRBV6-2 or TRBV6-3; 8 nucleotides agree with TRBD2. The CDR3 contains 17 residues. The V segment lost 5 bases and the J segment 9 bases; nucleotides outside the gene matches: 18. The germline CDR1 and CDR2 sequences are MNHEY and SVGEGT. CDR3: CASSLEPVWTSLGEQFF. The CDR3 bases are TGTGCCAGCAGTCTTGAACCCGTCTGGACTAGCTTGGGTGAGCAGTTCTTC.

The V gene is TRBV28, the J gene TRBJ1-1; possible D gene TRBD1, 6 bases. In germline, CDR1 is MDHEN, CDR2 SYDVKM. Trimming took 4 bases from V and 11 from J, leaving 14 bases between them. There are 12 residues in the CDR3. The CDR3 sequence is CASSSDRLGAFF. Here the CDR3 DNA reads TGTGCCAGCAGTTCAGACAGGTTGGGGGCTTTCTTT.

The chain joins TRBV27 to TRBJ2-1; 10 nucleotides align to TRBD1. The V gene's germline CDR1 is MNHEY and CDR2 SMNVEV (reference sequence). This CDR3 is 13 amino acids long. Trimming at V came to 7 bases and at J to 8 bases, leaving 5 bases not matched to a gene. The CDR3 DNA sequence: TGTGCCAGCACGGGACAGGGGTCCGATGAGCAGTTCTTC. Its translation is CASTGQGSDEQFF.

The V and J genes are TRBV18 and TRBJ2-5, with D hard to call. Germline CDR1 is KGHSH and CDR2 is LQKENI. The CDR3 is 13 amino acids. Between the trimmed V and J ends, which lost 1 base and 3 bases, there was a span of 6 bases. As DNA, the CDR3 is TGTGCCAGCTCACCACTTTCCGAAGAGACCCAGTACTTC. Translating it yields CASSPLSEETQYF.

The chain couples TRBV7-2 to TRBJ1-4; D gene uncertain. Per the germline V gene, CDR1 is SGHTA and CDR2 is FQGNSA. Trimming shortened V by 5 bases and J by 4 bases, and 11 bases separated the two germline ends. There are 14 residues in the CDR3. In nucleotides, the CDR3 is TGTGCCAGCAGCCACGGTGTCGTTAATGAAAAACTGTTTTTT. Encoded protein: CASSHGVVNEKLFF.

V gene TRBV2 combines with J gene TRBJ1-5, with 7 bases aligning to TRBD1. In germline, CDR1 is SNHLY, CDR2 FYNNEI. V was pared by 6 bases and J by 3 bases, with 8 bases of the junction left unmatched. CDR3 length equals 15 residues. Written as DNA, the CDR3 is TGTGCCAGCAGGGATCTACAGGGGTTCAATCAGCCCCAGCATTTT. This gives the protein CASRDLQGFNQPQHF.

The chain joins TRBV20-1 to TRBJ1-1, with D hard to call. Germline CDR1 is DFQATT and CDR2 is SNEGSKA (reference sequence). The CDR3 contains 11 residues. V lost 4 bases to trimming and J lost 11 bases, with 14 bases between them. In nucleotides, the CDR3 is TGCAGTGCTACAGGTAGCGGAAGGGCTTTCTTT. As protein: CSATGSGRAFF.